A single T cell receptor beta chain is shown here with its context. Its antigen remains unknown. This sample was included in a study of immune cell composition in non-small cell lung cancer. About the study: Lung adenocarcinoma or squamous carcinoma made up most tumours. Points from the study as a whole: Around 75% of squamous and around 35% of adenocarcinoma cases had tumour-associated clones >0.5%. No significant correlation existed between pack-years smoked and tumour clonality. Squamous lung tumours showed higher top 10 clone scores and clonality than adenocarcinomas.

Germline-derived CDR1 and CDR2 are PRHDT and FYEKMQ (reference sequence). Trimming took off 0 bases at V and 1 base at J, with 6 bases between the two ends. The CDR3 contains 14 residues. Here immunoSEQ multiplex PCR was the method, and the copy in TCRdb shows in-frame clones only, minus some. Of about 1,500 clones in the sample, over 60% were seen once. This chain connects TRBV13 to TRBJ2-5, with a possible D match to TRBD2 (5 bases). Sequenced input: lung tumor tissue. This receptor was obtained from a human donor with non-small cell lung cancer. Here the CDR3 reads CASSLGRGQETQYF. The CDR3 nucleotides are TGTGCCAGCAGCTTAGGTCGGGGCCAAGAGACCCAGTACTTC.